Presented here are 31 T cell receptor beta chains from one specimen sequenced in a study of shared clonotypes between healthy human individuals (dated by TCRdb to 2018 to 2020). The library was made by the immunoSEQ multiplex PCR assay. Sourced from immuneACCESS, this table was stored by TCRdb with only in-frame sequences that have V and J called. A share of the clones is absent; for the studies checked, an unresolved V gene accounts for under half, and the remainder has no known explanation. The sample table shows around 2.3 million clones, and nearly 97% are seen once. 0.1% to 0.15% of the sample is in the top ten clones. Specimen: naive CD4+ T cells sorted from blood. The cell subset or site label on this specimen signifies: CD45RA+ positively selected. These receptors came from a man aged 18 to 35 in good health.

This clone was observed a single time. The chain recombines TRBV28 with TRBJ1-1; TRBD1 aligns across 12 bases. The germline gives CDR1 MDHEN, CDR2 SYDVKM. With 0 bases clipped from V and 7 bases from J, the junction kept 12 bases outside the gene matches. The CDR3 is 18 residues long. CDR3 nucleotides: TGTGCCAGCAGTTTATGGTCCCGGGACAGGGGGCCCGATAGTGAAGCTTTCTTT. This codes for CASSLWSRDRGPDSEAFF.

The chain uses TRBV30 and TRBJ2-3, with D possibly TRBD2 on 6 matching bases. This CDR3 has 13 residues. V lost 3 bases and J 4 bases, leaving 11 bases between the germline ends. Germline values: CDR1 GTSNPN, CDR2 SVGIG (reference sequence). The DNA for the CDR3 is TGTGCCTGGAGCACCGGGACTGCAGATACGCAGTATTTT. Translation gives CAWSTGTADTQYF.

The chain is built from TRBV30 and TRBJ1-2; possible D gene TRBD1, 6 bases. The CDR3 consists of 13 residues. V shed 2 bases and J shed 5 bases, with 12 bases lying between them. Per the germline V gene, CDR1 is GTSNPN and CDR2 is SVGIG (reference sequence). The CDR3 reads CAWSPIQGYGYTF. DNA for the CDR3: TGTGCCTGGAGTCCTATACAGGGTTATGGCTACACCTTC.

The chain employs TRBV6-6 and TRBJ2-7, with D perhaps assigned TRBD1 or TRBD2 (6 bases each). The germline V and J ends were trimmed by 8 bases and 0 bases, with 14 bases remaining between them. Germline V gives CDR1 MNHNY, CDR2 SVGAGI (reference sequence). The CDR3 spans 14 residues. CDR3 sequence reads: CASRGGDNSYEQYF. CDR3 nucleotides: TGTGCCAGCCGCGGAGGGGACAACTCCTACGAGCAGTACTTC.

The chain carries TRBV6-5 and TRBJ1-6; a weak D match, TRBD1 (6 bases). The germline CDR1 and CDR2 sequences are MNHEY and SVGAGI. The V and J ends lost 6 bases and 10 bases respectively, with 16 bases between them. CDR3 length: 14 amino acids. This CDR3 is CASSLQGSGSPLHF. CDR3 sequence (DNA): TGTGCCAGCAGCTTACAGGGTTCAGGGTCACCCCTCCACTTT.

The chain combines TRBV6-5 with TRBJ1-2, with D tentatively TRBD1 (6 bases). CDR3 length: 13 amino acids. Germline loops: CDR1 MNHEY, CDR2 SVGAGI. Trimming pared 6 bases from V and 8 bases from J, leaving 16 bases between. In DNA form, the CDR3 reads TGTGCCAGCAGGCGGGACACGAGTCAAGGCTACACCTTC. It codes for CASRRDTSQGYTF.

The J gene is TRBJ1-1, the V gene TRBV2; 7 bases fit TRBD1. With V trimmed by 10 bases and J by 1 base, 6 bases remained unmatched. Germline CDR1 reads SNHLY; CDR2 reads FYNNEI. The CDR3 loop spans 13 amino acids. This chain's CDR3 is CATTGQQNTEAFF. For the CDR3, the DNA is TGTGCCACCACGGGACAGCAGAACACTGAAGCTTTCTTT.

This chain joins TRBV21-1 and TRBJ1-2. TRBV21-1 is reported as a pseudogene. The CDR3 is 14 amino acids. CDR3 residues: CASSKNVGGYGYTF. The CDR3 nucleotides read TGTGCCAGCAGCAAAAATGTTGGGGGTTATGGCTACACCTTC.

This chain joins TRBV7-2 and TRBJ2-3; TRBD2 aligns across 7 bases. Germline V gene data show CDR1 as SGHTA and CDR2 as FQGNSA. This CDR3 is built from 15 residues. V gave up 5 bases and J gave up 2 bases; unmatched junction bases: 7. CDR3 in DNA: TGTGCCAGCAGCCTACAGCGGGGCATCACAGATACGCAGTATTTT. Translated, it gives CASSLQRGITDTQYF.

CDR3 DNA: TGTGCCAGCAGTTCCCCGGGCCAATACGGTTCACCCCTCCACTTT. Translation gives CASSSPGQYGSPLHF. V and J are TRBV28 and TRBJ1-6; D is unclear. The germline CDR1 and CDR2 sequences are MDHEN and SYDVKM. Trimming cost V 4 bases and J 9 bases, with 16 bases left between them. CDR3 length equals 15 residues.

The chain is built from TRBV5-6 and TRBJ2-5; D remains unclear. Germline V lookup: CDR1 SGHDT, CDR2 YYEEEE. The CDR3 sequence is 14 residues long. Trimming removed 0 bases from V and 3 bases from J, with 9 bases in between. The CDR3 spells CASSLASGEETQYF. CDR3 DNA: TGTGCCAGCAGCTTGGCCAGTGGGGAAGAGACCCAGTACTTC.

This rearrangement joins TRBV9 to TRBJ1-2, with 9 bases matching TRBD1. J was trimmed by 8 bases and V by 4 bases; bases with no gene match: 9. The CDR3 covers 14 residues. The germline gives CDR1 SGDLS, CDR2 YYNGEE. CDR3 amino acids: CASSLRWTGEGYTF. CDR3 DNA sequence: TGTGCCAGCAGCCTTCGGTGGACAGGGGAAGGCTACACCTTC.

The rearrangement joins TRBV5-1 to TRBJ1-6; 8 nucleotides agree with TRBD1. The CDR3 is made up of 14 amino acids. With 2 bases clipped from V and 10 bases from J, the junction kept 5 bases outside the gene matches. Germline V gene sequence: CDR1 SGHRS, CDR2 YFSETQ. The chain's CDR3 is CASSLQGDQSPLHF. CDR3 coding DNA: TGCGCCAGCAGCTTACAGGGGGATCAATCACCCCTCCACTTT.

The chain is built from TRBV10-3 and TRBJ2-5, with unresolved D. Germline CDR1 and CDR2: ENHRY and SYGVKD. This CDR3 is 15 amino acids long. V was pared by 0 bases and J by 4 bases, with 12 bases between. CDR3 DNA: TGTGCCATCAGTGAGTCGAGGCTGGTTGGAGAGACCCAGTACTTC. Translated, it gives CAISESRLVGETQYF.

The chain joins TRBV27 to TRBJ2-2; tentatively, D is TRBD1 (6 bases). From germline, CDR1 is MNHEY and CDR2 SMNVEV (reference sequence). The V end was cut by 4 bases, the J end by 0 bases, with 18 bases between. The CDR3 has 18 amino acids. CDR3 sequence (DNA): TGTGCCAGCAGTTGGGTCAGACAGGCCGCCGCGAACACCGGGGAGCTGTTTTTT. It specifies CASSWVRQAAANTGELFF.

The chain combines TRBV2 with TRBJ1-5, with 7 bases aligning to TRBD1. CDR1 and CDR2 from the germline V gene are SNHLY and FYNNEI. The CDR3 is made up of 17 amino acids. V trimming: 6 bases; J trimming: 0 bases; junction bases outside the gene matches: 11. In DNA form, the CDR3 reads TGTGCCAGCAGAGGGACAGCGTTCCCCTATAGCAATCAGCCCCAGCATTTT. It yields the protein CASRGTAFPYSNQPQHF.

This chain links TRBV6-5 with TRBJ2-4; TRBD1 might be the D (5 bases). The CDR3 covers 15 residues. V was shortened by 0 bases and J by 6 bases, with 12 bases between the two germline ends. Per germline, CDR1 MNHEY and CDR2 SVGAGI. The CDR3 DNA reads TGTGCCAGCAGTTACTCGTCAGGGCAGGGAAACATTCAGTACTTC. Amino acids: CASSYSSGQGNIQYF.

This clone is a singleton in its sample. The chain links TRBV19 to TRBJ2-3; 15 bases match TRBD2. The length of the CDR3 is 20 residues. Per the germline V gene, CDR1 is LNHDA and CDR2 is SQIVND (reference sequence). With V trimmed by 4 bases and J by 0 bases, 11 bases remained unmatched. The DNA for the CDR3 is TGTGCCAGTAGTAGATATCCCGGAGGGACTAGCGGGGGGAGCACAGATACGCAGTATTTT. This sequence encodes CASSRYPGGTSGGSTDTQYF.

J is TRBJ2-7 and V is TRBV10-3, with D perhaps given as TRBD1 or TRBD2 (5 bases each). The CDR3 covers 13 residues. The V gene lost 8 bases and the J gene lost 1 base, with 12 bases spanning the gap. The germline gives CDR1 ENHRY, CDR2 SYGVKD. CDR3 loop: CAIRDGESYEQYF. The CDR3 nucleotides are TGTGCCATCCGGGACGGAGAATCCTACGAGCAGTACTTC.

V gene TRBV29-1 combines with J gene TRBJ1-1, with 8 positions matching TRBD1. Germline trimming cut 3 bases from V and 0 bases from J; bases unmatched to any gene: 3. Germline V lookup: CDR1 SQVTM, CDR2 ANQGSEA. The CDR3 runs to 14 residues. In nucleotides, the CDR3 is TGCAGCGTTGACGCCAGGGGGCTGAACACTGAAGCTTTCTTT. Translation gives CSVDARGLNTEAFF.

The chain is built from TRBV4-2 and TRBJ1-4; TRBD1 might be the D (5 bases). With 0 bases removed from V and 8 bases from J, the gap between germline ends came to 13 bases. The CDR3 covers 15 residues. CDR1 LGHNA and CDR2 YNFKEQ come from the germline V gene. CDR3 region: CASSQERGTGEKLFF. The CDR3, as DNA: TGTGCCAGCAGCCAAGAGCGGGGGACGGGGGAAAAACTGTTTTTT.

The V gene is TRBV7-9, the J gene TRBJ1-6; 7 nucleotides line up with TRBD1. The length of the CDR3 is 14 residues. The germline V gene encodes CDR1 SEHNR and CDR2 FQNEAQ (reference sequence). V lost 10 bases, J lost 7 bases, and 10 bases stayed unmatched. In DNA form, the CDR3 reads TGTGCCACCGCCCGGGACAGTATAAATTCACCCCTCCACTTT. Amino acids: CATARDSINSPLHF.

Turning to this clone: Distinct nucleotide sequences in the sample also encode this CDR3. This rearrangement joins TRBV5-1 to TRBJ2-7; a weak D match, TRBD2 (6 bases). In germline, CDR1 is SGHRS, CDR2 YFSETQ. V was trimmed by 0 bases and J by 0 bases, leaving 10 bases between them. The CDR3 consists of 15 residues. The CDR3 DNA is TGCGCCAGCAGCTTGGCCGCGGGGAGCTCCTACGAGCAGTACTTC. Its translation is CASSLAAGSSYEQYF.

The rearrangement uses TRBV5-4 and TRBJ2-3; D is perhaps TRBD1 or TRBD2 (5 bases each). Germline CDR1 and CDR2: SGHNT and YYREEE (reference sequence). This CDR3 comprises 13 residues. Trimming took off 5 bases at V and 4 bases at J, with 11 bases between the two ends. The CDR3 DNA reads TGTGCCAGCAGAGGGGACCTCCCAGATACGCAGTATTTT. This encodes CASRGDLPDTQYF.

The CDR3 loop reads CASSPRTGVTSTEAFF. Written as DNA, the CDR3 is TGTGCCAGCAGCCCTCGGACAGGGGTTACGTCCACTGAAGCTTTCTTT. J is TRBJ1-1 and V is TRBV14; TRBD1 aligns across 9 bases. The CDR3 length is 16 residues. V lost 4 bases to trimming and J lost 4 bases; unmatched junction nucleotides: 10. Germline CDR1 and CDR2: SGHDN and FVKESK.

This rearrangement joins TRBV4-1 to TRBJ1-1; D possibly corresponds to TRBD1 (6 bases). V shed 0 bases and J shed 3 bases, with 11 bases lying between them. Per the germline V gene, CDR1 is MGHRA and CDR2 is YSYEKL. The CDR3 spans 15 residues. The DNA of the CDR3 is TGCGCCAGCAGCCAAGATATACAGGGAGACACTGAAGCTTTCTTT. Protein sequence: CASSQDIQGDTEAFF.

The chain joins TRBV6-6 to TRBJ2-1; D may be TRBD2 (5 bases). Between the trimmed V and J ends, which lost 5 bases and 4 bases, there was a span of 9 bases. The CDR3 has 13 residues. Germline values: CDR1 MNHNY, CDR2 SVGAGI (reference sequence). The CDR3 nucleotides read TGTGCCAGCAGTAAGAGCGGTTACAATGAGCAGTTCTTC. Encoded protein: CASSKSGYNEQFF.

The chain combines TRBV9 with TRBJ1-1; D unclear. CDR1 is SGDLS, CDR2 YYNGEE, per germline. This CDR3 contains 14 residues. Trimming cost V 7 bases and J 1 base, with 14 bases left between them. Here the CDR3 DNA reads TGTGCCAGCTCTCTCGGGGAGGGGAACACTGAAGCTTTCTTT. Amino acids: CASSLGEGNTEAFF.

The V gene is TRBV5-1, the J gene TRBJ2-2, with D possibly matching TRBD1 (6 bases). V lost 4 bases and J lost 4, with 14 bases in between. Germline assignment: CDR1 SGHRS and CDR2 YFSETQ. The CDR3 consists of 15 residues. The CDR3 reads CASSQGLEVTGELFF. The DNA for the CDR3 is TGCGCCAGCAGCCAGGGGTTGGAGGTCACCGGGGAGCTGTTTTTT.

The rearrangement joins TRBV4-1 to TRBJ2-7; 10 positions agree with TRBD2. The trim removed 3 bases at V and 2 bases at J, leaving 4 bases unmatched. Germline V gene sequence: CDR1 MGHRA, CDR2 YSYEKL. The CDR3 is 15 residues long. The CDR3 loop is CASSHQSGGAYEQYF. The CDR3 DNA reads TGCGCCAGCAGCCACCAGAGCGGGGGGGCCTACGAGCAGTACTTC.

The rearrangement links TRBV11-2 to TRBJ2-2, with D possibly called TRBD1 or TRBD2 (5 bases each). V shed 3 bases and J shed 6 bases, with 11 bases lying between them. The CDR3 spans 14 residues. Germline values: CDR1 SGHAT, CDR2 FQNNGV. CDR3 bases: TGTGCCAGCAGCTTTCGGGGCCTCCCCGGGGAGCTGTTTTTT. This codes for CASSFRGLPGELFF. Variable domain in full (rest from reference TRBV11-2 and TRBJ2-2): EAGVAQSPRYKIIEKRQSVAFWCNPISGHATLYWYQQILGQGPKLLIQFQNNGVVDDSQLPKDRFSAERLKGVDSTLKIQPAKLEDSAVYLCASSFRGLPGELFFGEGSRLTVL.